These T cell receptor beta chains were read from a single sample in a study of human T cells and chemical hapten exposure. TCRdb reanalysed the RACE reads using MiXCR and keeps one entry per CDR3 protein. The table shows 360,000 or so distinct CDR3 sequences, with roughly 6% occurring only once. Sequenced material: whole blood, taken in connection with sensitization to the hapten diphenylcyclopropenone (DPC). These receptors were taken from a woman younger than 35 with alopecia areata. Some clones in this sample may be carry-over from other donors' samples. Each CDR3 is given with its conserved first and last residue. The D gene is left open where the match is weak. Part of the rows lack a size; the others show once, few, many or a class for expanded clones.

clone_size	j_call	d_call	v_call	cdr3_aa	cdr3_nt
few	TRBJ2-1	TRBD2	TRBV11-2	CASSLLAGKTQNIHEQFF	TGTGCCAGCAGCTTACTAGCGGGGAAAACCCAAAACATACATGAGCAGTTCTTC
few	TRBJ2-2	TRBD1	TRBV11-2	CATQGATTGELFF	TGTGCCACACAGGGGGCGACCACCGGGGAGCTGTTTTTT
many	TRBJ2-1	NA	TRBV29-1	CSVGEEIYNEQFF	TGCAGCGTTGGGGAGGAGATCTACAATGAGCAGTTCTTC
few	TRBJ1-1	NA	TRBV10-3	CAISGSMNTEAFF	TGTGCCATCAGTGGATCCATGAACACTGAAGCTTTCTTT
many	TRBJ1-6	TRBD1	TRBV20-1	CSAHRGDDSPLHF	TGCAGTGCGCACAGGGGTGACGATTCACCCCTCCACTTT
few	TRBJ2-7	TRBD1	TRBV9	CASSPGTVYEQYF	TGTGCCAGCAGCCCCGGGACAGTCTACGAGCAGTACTTC
many	TRBJ2-7	TRBD1	TRBV7-2	CASSLGQGAHYEQYF	TGTGCCAGCAGCTTGGGACAGGGGGCCCACTACGAGCAGTACTTC
many	TRBJ1-2	NA	TRBV7-2	CASSLRTAANYGYTF	TGTGCCAGCAGCCTCCGGACGGCCGCTAACTATGGCTACACCTTC
many	TRBJ1-4	NA	TRBV27	CASSPGPVSNEKLFF	TGTGCCAGCAGCCCGGGCCCGGTTTCGAATGAAAAACTGTTTTTT
NA	TRBJ1-5	NA	TRBV6-1	CASSDEGQGGQPQHF	TGTGCCAGCAGTGACGAGGGGCAGGGAGGTCAGCCCCAGCATTTT
NA	TRBJ2-7	NA	TRBV6-2/TRBV6-3	CASSLRGTYEQYF	TGTGCCAGCAGCCTCCGGGGAACCTACGAGCAGTACTTC
many	TRBJ1-4	TRBD1	TRBV5-1	CASSLGQGSEKLFF	TGCGCCAGCAGCTTGGGACAGGGAAGTGAAAAACTGTTTTTT
NA	TRBJ1-1	NA	TRBV4-2	CASSPQAGYNTEAFF	TGTGCCAGCAGCCCCCAAGCGGGGTACAACACTGAAGCTTTCTTT
NA	TRBJ1-1	TRBD1	TRBV27	CASSFLGGTGKTTEAFF	TGTGCCAGCAGTTTCCTCGGCGGGACAGGGAAGACCACTGAAGCTTTCTTT
NA	TRBJ2-5	TRBD2	TRBV4-2	CASSQAPPSRLAGGVKRYF	TGTGCCAGCAGCCAAGCTCCTCCCTCCAGACTAGCGGGGGGGGTGAAGCGGTACTTC
NA	TRBJ2-2	NA	TRBV7-3	CASSVTADTGELFF	TGTGCCAGCAGTGTAACAGCCGATACCGGGGAGCTGTTTTTT
few	TRBJ2-5	NA	TRBV7-8	CASSFYRTATQETQYF	TGTGCCAGCAGCTTTTATAGGACAGCCACACAAGAGACCCAGTACTTC
NA	TRBJ2-1	NA	TRBV5-5	CASSLSPDNEQFF	TGTGCCAGCAGCTTGAGCCCAGACAATGAGCAGTTCTTC
NA	TRBJ2-6	NA	TRBV14	CASSQEGAGVLTF	TGTGCCAGCAGCCAAGAGGGAGCAGGCGTCCTGACTTTC
many	TRBJ1-3	NA	TRBV12-3/TRBV12-4	CASSVRVESGNTIYF	TGTGCCAGCAGCGTACGTGTGGAATCTGGAAACACCATATATTTT
few	TRBJ2-1	TRBD1	TRBV12-3/TRBV12-4	CASHVTGQNINEQFF	TGTGCCAGTCATGTTACGGGACAGAATATTAATGAGCAGTTCTTC
many	TRBJ2-3	NA	TRBV10-3	CAISELTTGRGTDTQYF	TGTGCCATCAGTGAGCTCACTACAGGGAGGGGCACAGATACGCAGTATTTT
few	TRBJ2-7	TRBD2	TRBV12-3/TRBV12-4	CASTRTSGGAPDF	TGTGCCAGCACCCGGACTAGCGGGGGGGCCCCAGACTTC
NA	TRBJ2-7	TRBD2	TRBV28	CASNLAGRPYEQYF	TGTGCCAGCAACCTAGCGGGGAGACCTTACGAGCAGTACTTC
few	TRBJ1-5	TRBD1	TRBV6-2/TRBV6-3	CASSADRGYQPQHF	TGTGCCAGCAGTGCAGACAGGGGATATCAGCCCCAGCATTTT
many	TRBJ1-5	TRBD1	TRBV4-1	CASSQEGQGPYSNQPQHF	TGCGCCAGCAGCCAAGAAGGACAGGGCCCCTATAGCAATCAGCCCCAGCATTTT
NA	TRBJ1-2	TRBD1	TRBV6-5	CASSYSTGGLYGYTF	TGTGCCAGCAGTTACTCGACAGGGGGTCTATATGGCTACACCTTC
NA	TRBJ1-2	TRBD1	TRBV25-1	CASSEPWTGNGYTF	TGTGCCAGCAGTGAACCGTGGACAGGGAATGGCTACACCTTC
NA	TRBJ2-4	TRBD1	TRBV9	CASSRDRDPNIQYF	TGTGCCAGCAGCCGCGACAGGGATCCAAACATTCAGTACTTC
many	TRBJ2-1	TRBD2	TRBV7-9	CASSSQKGLAGVNEQFF	TGTGCCAGCAGCTCTCAGAAGGGACTAGCGGGGGTGAATGAGCAGTTCTTC
NA	TRBJ1-5	NA	TRBV28	CASSSTAVPLSNQPQHF	TGTGCCAGCAGTTCTACCGCGGTTCCTCTAAGCAATCAGCCCCAGCATTTT
NA	TRBJ2-1	TRBD2	TRBV29-1	CSVEASGVGNEQFF	TGCAGCGTTGAAGCTAGCGGGGTGGGGAATGAGCAGTTCTTC
once	TRBJ2-1	NA	TRBV3-1	CASSYRGGTYNEQFF	TGTGCCAGCAGCTACAGGGGGGGGACCTACAATGAGCAGTTCTTC
NA	TRBJ1-5	TRBD1	TRBV3-1	CASSPYEGQSLSNQPQHF	TGTGCCAGCAGCCCCTACGAGGGACAGTCCCTAAGCAATCAGCCCCAGCATTTT
NA	TRBJ1-3	NA	TRBV5-1	CASSPQGTGNTIYF	TGCGCCAGCAGCCCTCAGGGGACAGGAAACACCATATATTTT
few	TRBJ1-2	TRBD1	TRBV24-1	CATRSTGGYGYTF	TGTGCCACCAGGTCCACAGGGGGCTATGGCTACACCTTC
many	TRBJ1-1	TRBD1	TRBV5-4	CASSRTGAIAEAFF	TGTGCCAGCAGCCGGACAGGGGCCATCGCTGAAGCTTTCTTT
NA	TRBJ2-3	NA	TRBV7-2	CASSRGRRTDRQYF	TGTGCCAGCAGCCGGGGCCGCCGCACAGATAGGCAGTATTTT
many	TRBJ1-2	TRBD1	TRBV4-3	CASSQDRGVYGYTF	TGCGCCAGCAGCCAGGACAGGGGAGTCTATGGCTACACCTTC
few	TRBJ2-3	NA	TRBV12-3/TRBV12-4	CASSPLVGSDTQYF	TGTGCCAGCAGTCCGCTTGTGGGTTCAGATACGCAGTATTTT
NA	TRBJ1-1	NA	TRBV4-1	CASSRGGGNEAFF	TGCGCCAGCAGCCGCGGGGGAGGGAATGAAGCTTTCTTT
few	TRBJ2-1	TRBD2	TRBV7-8	CASRSGGDEQFF	TGTGCCAGCAGAAGCGGGGGTGATGAGCAGTTCTTC
many	TRBJ1-5	NA	TRBV24-1	CATRGTNYSNQPQHF	TGTGCCACCAGAGGGACAAACTATAGCAATCAGCCCCAGCATTTT
many	TRBJ2-5	NA	TRBV11-1	CASSRGNQETQYF	TGTGCCAGCAGCCGTGGGAACCAAGAGACCCAGTACTTC
many	TRBJ1-6	NA	TRBV18	CASSPLGFNSPLHF	TGTGCCAGCTCACCACTCGGTTTTAATTCACCCCTCCACTTT
many	TRBJ1-3	NA	TRBV12-3/TRBV12-4	CASQSWNTIYF	TGTGCCAGCCAAAGTTGGAACACCATATATTTT
many	TRBJ2-1	NA	TRBV29-1	CSVEQGYEQFF	TGCAGCGTAGAACAGGGCTATGAGCAGTTCTTC
NA	TRBJ2-3	NA	TRBV20-1	CSARDPRGGDTQYF	TGCAGTGCTAGAGATCCCCGAGGGGGGGATACGCAGTATTTT
NA	TRBJ1-1	TRBD1	TRBV12-3/TRBV12-4	CASSFESGGNTEAFF	TGTGCCAGCAGTTTCGAGTCAGGGGGCAACACTGAAGCTTTCTTT
many	TRBJ1-1	TRBD1	TRBV7-2	CASSLLIQGQGEAFF	TGTGCCAGCAGCTTATTAATCCAGGGACAGGGGGAAGCTTTCTTT
NA	TRBJ1-2	TRBD1	TRBV10-3	CAINPLGQDEPNYGYTF	TGTGCCATCAACCCCCTAGGACAGGACGAACCCAACTATGGCTACACCTTC
NA	TRBJ1-1	NA	TRBV20-1	CSASIPGVNTEAFF	TGCAGTGCTAGTATTCCGGGGGTGAACACTGAAGCTTTCTTT
many	TRBJ2-2	NA	TRBV7-3	CASSPTGNTGELFF	TGTGCCAGCAGCCCGACAGGGAACACCGGGGAGCTGTTTTTT
few	TRBJ2-7	NA	TRBV2	CASREGFAVHEQYF	TGTGCCAGCAGGGAGGGGTTCGCAGTCCACGAGCAGTACTTC